This T cell receptor beta chain was documented in a study of blood T cell repertoires in COVID-19. Profiling relied on immunoSEQ multiplex PCR, and the TCRdb table lists in-frame clones only, not all of them. The sample records roughly 200,000 clones, about four fifths being singletons. CDR3 length: 14 residues. The V gene's germline CDR1 is KGHSH and CDR2 LQKENI. V lost 3 bases and J 2 bases, leaving 10 bases between the germline ends. The clonotype was recovered from a woman aged 70-85 years with active or convalescent COVID-19. Sequenced sample: peripheral blood. This chain links TRBV18 with TRBJ2-5, with D perhaps TRBD2 (5 bases). CDR3 DNA: TGTGCCAGCTCACCTTCCGGGATACAAGAGACCCAGTACTTC. This codes for CASSPSGIQETQYF.